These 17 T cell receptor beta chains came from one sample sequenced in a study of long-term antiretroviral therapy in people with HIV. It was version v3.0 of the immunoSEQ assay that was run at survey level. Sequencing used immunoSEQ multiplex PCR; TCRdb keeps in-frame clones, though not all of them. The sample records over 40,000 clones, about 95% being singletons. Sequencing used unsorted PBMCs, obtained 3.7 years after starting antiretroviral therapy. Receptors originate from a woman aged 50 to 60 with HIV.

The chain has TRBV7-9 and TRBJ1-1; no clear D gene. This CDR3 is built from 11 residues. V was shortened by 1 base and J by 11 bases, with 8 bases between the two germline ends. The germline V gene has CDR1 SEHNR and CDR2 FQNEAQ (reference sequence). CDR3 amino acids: CASSLGALAFF. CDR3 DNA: TGTGCCAGCAGCTTAGGGGCTTTGGCTTTCTTT.

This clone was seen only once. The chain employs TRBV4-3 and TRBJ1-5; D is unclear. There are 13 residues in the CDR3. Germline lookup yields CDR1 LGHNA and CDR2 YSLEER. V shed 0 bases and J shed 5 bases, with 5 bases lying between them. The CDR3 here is CASSQDADQPQHF. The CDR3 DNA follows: TGCGCCAGCAGCCAAGACGCGGATCAGCCCCAGCATTTT.

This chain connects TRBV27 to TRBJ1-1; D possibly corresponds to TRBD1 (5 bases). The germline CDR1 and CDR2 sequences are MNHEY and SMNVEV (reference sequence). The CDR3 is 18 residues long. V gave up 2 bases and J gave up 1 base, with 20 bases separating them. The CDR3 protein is CASSLGWQGRDKNTEAFF. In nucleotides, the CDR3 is TGTGCCAGCAGTTTAGGTTGGCAGGGTCGAGATAAGAACACTGAAGCTTTCTTT.

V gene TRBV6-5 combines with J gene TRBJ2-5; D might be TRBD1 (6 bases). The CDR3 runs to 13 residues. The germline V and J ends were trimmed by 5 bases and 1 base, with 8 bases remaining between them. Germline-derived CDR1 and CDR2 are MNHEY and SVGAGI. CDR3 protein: CASSNRVQETQYF. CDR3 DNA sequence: TGTGCCAGCAGTAACAGGGTCCAAGAGACCCAGTACTTC.

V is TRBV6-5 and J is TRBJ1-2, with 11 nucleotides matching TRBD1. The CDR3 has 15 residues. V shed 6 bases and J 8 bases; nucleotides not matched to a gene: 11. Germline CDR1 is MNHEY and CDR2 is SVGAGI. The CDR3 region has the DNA TGTGCCAGCAGCCGGGGACAGGGGGTAGCGGAGGGCTACACCTTC. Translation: CASSRGQGVAEGYTF.

CDR3 loop: CASRGGETQYF. CDR3 in DNA: TGTGCCAGCCGAGGGGGAGAGACCCAGTACTTC. The chain has TRBV27 and TRBJ2-5; TRBD1 might be the D (6 bases). The V gene's germline CDR1 is MNHEY and CDR2 SMNVEV (reference sequence). Trimming removed 8 bases from V and 4 bases from J, with 8 bases in between. The length of the CDR3 is 11 residues.

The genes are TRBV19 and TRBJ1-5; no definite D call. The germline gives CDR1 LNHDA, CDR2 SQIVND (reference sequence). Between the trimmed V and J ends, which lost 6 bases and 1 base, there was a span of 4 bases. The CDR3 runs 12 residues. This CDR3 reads CASRGSNQPQHF. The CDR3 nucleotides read TGTGCCAGTAGGGGCAGCAATCAGCCCCAGCATTTT.

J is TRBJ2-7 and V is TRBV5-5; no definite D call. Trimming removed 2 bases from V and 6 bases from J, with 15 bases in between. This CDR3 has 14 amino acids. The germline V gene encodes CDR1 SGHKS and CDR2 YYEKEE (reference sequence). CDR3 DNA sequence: TGTGCCAGCAGCTTCCAGACGGGCCCACCCGAGCAGTACTTC. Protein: CASSFQTGPPEQYF.

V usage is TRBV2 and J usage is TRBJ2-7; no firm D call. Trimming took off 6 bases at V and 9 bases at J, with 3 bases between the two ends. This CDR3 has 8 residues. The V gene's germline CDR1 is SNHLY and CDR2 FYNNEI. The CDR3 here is CASRGQYF. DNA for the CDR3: TGTGCCAGCAGAGGGCAGTACTTC.

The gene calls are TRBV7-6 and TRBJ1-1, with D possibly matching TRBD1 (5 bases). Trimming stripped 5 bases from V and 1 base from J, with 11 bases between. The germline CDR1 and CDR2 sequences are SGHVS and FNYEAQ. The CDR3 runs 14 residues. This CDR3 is CASSPTGPNTEAFF. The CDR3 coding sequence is TGTGCCAGCAGCCCCACGGGGCCGAACACTGAAGCTTTCTTT.

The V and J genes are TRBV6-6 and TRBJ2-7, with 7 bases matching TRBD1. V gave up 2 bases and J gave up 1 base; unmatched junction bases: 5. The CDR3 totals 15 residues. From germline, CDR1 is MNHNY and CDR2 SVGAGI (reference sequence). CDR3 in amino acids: CASSYTWDRSYEQYF. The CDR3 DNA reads TGTGCCAGCAGTTACACATGGGACAGATCCTACGAGCAGTACTTC.

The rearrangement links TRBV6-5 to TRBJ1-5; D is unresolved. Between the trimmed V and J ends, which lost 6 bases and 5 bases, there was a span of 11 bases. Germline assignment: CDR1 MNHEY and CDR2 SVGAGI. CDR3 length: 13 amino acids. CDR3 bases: TGTGCCAGCAGCCCGACTGCTTATCAGCCCCAGCATTTT. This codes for CASSPTAYQPQHF.

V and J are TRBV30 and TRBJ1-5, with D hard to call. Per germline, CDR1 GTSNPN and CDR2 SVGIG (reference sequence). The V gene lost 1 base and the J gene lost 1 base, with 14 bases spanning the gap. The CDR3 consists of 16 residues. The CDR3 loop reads CAWSARRTVSNQPQHF. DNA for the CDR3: TGTGCCTGGAGTGCCCGGAGGACGGTCAGCAATCAGCCCCAGCATTTT.

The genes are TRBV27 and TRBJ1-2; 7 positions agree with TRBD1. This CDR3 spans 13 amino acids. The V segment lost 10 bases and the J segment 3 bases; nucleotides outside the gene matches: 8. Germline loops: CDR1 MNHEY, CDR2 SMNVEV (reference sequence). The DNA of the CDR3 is TGTGCCACGTCTCAGGGGGTTGACTATGGCTACACCTTC. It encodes CATSQGVDYGYTF.

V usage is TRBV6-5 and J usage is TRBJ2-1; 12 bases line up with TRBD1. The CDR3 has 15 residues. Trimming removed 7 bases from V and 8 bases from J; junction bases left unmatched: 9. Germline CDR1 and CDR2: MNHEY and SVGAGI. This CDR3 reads CASIDTGTGGDEQFF. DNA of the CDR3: TGTGCCAGCATCGACACCGGGACAGGGGGCGATGAGCAGTTCTTC.

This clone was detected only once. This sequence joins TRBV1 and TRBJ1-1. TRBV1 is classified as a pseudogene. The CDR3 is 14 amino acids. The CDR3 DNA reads TGCACCAGCAGCCAACGACACGGAGGCACTGAAGCTTTCTTT. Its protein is CTSSQRHGGTEAFF.

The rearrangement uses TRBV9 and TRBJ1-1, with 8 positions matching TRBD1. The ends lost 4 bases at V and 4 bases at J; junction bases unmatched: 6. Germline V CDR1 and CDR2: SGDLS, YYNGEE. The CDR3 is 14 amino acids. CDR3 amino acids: CASSQYRGSTEAFF. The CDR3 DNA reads TGTGCCAGCAGCCAATACAGGGGGAGCACTGAAGCTTTCTTT.